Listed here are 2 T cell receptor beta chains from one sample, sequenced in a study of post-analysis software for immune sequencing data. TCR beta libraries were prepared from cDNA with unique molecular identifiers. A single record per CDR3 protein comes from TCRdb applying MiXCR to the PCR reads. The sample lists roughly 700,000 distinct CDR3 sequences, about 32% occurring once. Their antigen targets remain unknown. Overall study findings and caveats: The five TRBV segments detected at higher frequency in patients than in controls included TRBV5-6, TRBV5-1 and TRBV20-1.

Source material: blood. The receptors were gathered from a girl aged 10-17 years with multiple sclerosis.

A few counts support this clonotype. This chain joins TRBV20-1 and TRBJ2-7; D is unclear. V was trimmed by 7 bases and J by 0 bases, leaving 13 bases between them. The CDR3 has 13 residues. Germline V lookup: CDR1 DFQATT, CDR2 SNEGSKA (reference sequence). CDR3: CSVRGRYSYEQYF. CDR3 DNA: TGCAGTGTCAGAGGCCGGTACTCCTACGAGCAGTACTTC.

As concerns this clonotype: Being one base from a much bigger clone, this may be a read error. In nucleotides, the CDR3 is TGTGCCAGCAGCTTAAGTTCGGGAAATGAGCAGTACTTC. This encodes CASSLSSGNEQYF. J is TRBJ2-7 and V is TRBV11-2; D possibly corresponds to TRBD2 (5 bases). Trimming left V 2 bases short and J 7 bases short, with 12 bases between. CDR1 and CDR2 (germline): SGHAT, FQNNGV. The CDR3 consists of 13 residues.